The clone carrying this T cell receptor (beta chain) was seen a handful of times. The antigen is not known. The data stem from a study of cytomegalovirus exposure and HLA in healthy donors. PCR was performed using 60 Vbeta and 13 Jbeta primers. TCRdb's table, derived via immunoSEQ multiplex PCR, lists solely in-frame clones and lacks some. The profile shows some 110,000 clones, roughly 68% of them singletons. Study findings and constraints: Sequencing likely produced, as an artifact, a cluster of highly shared sequence variants. Donor immune exposure was known only as CMV serostatus.

The specimen was PBMCs. The sequence was collected from a woman aged 30 to 39 in good health and CMV-seronegative.

The CDR3 coding sequence is TGTGCCAGCAGGGGACAGGGAACTGGGGCCAACGTCCTGACTTTC. It specifies CASRGQGTGANVLTF. The V call is TRBV6-5, the J call TRBJ2-6; TRBD1 agrees at 9 bases. J gave up 2 bases and V 6 bases, and 2 bases lay outside the gene matches. In germline, CDR1 is MNHEY, CDR2 SVGAGI. This CDR3 region has 15 residues.